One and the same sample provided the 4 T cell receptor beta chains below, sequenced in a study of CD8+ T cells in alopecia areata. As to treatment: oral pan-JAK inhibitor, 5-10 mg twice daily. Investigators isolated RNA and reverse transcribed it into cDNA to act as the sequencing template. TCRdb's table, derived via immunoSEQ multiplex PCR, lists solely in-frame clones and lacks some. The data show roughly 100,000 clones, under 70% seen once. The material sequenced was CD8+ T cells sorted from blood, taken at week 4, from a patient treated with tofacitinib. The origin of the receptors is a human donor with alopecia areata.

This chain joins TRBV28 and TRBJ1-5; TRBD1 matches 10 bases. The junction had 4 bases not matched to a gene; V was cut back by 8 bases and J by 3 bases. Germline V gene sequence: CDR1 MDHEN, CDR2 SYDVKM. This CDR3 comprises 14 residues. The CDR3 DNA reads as TGTGCCAGCGACAGGGGGCCACTCAATCAGCCCCAGCATTTT. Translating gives CASDRGPLNQPQHF. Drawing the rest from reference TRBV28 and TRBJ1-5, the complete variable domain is DVKVTQSSRYLVKRTGEKVFLECVQDMDHENMFWYRQDPGLGLRLIYFSYDVKMKEKGDIPEGYSVSREKKERFSLILESASTNQTSMYLCASDRGPLNQPQHFGDGTRLSIL.

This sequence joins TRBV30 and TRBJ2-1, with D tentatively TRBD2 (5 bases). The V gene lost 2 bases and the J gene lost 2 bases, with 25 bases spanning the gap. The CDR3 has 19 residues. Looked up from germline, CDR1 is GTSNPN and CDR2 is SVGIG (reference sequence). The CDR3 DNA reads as TGTGCCTGGAGTTTCCAAGGACTTAGGAGTCAGCGGACCTACAATGAGCAGTTCTTC. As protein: CAWSFQGLRSQRTYNEQFF. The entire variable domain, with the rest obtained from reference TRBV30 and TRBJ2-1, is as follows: SQTIHQWPATLVQPVGSPLSLECTVEGTSNPNLYWYRQAAGRGLQLLFYSVGIGQISSEVPQNLSASRPQDRQFILSSKKLLLSDSGFYLCAWSFQGLRSQRTYNEQFFGPGTRLTVL.

CDR3 DNA sequence: TGCAGCGTTGAGCGGGGGGGTTCGTACAATGAGCAGTTCTTC. Amino acids: CSVERGGSYNEQFF. The V gene is TRBV29-1, the J gene TRBJ2-1; 9 bases match TRBD2. Germline CDR1 reads SQVTM; CDR2 reads ANQGSEA. V lost 3 bases to trimming and J lost 4 bases; unmatched junction nucleotides: 4. This CDR3 comprises 14 residues.

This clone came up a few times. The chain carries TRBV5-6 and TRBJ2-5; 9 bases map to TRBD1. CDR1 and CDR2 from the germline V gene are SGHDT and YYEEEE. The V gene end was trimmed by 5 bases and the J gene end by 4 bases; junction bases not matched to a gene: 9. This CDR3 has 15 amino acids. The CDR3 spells CASREQGAGVETQYF. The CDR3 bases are TGTGCCAGCAGAGAACAGGGGGCGGGAGTAGAGACCCAGTACTTC.